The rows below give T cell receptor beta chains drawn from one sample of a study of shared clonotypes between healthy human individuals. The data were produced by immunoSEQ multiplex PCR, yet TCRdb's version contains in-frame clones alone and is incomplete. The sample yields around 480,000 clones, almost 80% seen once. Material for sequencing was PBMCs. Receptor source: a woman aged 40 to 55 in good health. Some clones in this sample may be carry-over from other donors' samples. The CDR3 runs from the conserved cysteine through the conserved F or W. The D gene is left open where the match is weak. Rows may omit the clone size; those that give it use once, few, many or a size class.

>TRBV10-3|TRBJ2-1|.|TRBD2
TGTGCCATCAGTTCACTAGCGGGAGTGTCCTACAATGAGCAGTTCTTC
CAISSLAGVSYNEQFF
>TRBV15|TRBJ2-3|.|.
TGTGCCACCAGCAGAGGGTGGGCAGATACGCAGTATTTT
CATSRGWADTQYF
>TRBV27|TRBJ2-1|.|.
TGTGCCAGCAGTCCGCCGGGCCCGCCCGCCTCCTACAATGAGCAGTTCTTC
CASSPPGPPASYNEQFF
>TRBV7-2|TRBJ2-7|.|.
TGTGCCAGCAGCAGCCCGGGACTTCCTCCCTACGAGCAGTACTTC
CASSSPGLPPYEQYF
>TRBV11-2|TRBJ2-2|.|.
TGTGCCAGCAGCTTAAGGAAGGGGAACACCGGGGAGCTGTTTTTT
CASSLRKGNTGELFF
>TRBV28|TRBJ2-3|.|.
TGTGCCAGCAGTTTTGTTCAGCGGTACACAGATACGCAGTATTTT
CASSFVQRYTDTQYF
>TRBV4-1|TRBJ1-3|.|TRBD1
TGCGCCAGCAGCCTGCGGGACAGCTCTGGAAACACCATATATTTT
CASSLRDSSGNTIYF
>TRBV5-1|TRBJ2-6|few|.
TGCGCCAGCAGCTTTACAACTCTGGGGGCCAACGTCCTGACTTTC
CASSFTTLGANVLTF
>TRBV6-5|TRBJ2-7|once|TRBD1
TGTGCCAGCAGTTACAACAGGGGTTCCGAGCAGTACTTC
CASSYNRGSEQYF
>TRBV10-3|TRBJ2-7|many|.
TGTGCCATCAGTGAGTCTGTGGATCCCGGGCAGTACTTC
CAISESVDPGQYF
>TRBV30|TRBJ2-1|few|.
TGTGCCTGGAGTCTCGCCTTTGGCAATGAGCAGTTCTTC
CAWSLAFGNEQFF
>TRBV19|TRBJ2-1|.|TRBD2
TGTGCCAGTAGTTTATTGGGGGGGAGGACCTACAATGAGCAGTTCTTC
CASSLLGGRTYNEQFF
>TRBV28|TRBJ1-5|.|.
TGTGCCAGCAGTTTATATACGGGGCCGAATCAGCCCCAGCATTTT
CASSLYTGPNQPQHF
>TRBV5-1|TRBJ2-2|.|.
TGCGCCAGCAGCCCACGCCGAGGGTCGGACACCGGGGAGCTGTTTTTT
CASSPRRGSDTGELFF
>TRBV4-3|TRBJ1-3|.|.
TGCGCCAGCAGCCAAGATGACAGATCCCACTCTGGAAACACCATATATTTT
CASSQDDRSHSGNTIYF
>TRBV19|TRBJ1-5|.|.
TGTGCCAGTAGACTCAGGGGTTCTAATCAGCCCCAGCATTTT
CASRLRGSNQPQHF
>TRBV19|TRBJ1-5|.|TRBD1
TGTGCCAGTAGTCCACGCCCGGGACAGGGAATTCAGCCCCAGCATTTT
CASSPRPGQGIQPQHF
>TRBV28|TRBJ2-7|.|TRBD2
TGTGCCAGCTCCGCTAGCGGCACCTACGAGCAGTACTTC
CASSASGTYEQYF
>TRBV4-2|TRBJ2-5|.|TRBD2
TGTGCCAGCAGCCAAGATCCCCTGAGGACTAGCGGGAGGGATGGGGAGACCCAGTACTTC
CASSQDPLRTSGRDGETQYF
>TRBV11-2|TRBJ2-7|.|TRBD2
TGTGCCAGCAGCGCAGCAGGCGGGAGTGGGTCCTACGAGCAGTACTTC
CASSAAGGSGSYEQYF
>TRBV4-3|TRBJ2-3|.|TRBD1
TGCGCCAGCAGCCAAGATCTAACGGGACAGGCGAGCACAGATACGCAGTATTTT
CASSQDLTGQASTDTQYF
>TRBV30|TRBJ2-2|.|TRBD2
TGTGCCTGGAGTGTCTCGGTACTAGCGGACACCGGGGAGCTGTTTTTT
CAWSVSVLADTGELFF
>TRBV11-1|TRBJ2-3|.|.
TGTGCCAGCAGCTTAGAGCGGCAGGATACGCAGTATTTT
CASSLERQDTQYF
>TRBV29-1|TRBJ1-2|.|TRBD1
TGCAGCGTTGAAGGGGGACAGGGGGTGGAAGGCTACACCTTC
CSVEGGQGVEGYTF
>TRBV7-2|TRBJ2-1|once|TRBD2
TGTGCCAGCAGCTTAGGGGCTAGCGGGAGTGTAAATGAGCAGTTCTTC
CASSLGASGSVNEQFF
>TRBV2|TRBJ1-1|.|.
TGTGCCAGCAGTCCCTTGTTCAACACTGAAGCTTTCTTT
CASSPLFNTEAFF
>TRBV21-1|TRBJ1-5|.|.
TGTGCCAGCACTCGGAGGCAGCCCCAGCATTTT
CASTRRQPQHF
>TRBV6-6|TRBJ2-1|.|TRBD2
TGTGCCAGCAGTCCGTTAGCGGGAGGCTCTAATGAGCAGTTCTTC
CASSPLAGGSNEQFF
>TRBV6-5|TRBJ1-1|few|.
TGTGCCAGCAGTTACTCCGGGACACTTGACGCTTTCTTT
CASSYSGTLDAFF
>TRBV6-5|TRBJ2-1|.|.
TGTGCCAGCAGTTACGGCTTGGGTGAGCAGTTCTTC
CASSYGLGEQFF
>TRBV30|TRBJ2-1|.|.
TGTGCCTGGAGTGCCCGTGGGAATGAGCAGTTCTTC
CAWSARGNEQFF
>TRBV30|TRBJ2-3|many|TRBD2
TGTGCCTGGACTAGCGGGAGGGCCTCGGATACGCAGTATTTT
CAWTSGRASDTQYF
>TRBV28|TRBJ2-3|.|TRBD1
TGTGCCAGCAGTCTAGGGGCGGGACAGGGAAAGGGTACGCAGTATTTT
CASSLGAGQGKGTQYF
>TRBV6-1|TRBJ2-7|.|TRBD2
TGTGCCAGTGCCCGTGCTAGCGGTGATTCGGGGGAGCAGTACTTC
CASARASGDSGEQYF
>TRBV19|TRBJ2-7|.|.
TGTGCCAGTACCCGTCAGGGTAACCACGAGCAGTACTTC
CASTRQGNHEQYF
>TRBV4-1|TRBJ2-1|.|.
TGCGCCAGCAGCCAAGAAGCCGATCACAATGAGCAGTTCTTC
CASSQEADHNEQFF
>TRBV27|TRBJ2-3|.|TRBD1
TGTGCCAGCAGTCTCAAAGCCGGGACAGGGGGCGCAGATACGCAGTATTTT
CASSLKAGTGGADTQYF
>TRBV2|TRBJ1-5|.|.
TGTGCCAGCAGTGCCCAGAGTTATCAGCCCCAGCATTTT
CASSAQSYQPQHF
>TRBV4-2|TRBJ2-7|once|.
TGTGCCAGCAGCCAAGAACTAGGGAATCCGAGATCGCCGACCTACGAGCAGTACTTC
CASSQELGNPRSPTYEQYF
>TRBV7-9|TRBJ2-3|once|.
TGTGCCAGCAGCTCTACGGGAGTGGCGGATACGCAGTATTTT
CASSSTGVADTQYF
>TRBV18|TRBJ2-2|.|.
TGTGCCAGCTCACCAGATAAGAACACCGGGGAGCTGTTTTTT
CASSPDKNTGELFF
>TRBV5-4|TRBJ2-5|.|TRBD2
TGTGCCAGCAGCTTGGCCGCCACTAGCGGAGTCGGAGAGACCCAGTACTTC
CASSLAATSGVGETQYF
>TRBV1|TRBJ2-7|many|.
TGCACCAGCAGCCAAGAGGCACTAGCGGGAGATCAACCTTACGAGCAGTACTTC
CTSSQEALAGDQPYEQYF
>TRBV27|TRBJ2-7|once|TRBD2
TGTGCCAGCAGCCAAGGACTAGCTAGGAGGTACGAGCAGTACTTC
CASSQGLARRYEQYF
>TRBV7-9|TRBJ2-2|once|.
TGTGCCAGCAGCTTAGCCAGAATGCTCACCGGGGAGCTGTTTTTT
CASSLARMLTGELFF
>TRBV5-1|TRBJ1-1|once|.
TGCGCCAGCAGCTTTTTGGGGTACACTGAAGCTTTCTTT
CASSFLGYTEAFF
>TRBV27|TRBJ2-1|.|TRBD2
TGTGCCAGCAGTTTAGACGCTAGCGGGGGGTACAATGAGCAGTTCTTC
CASSLDASGGYNEQFF
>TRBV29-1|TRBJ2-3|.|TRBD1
TGCAGCGCCCACAGGGGGCGGCGGGCAGATACGCAGTATTTT
CSAHRGRRADTQYF
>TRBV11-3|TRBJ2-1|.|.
TGTGCCAGCAGCGCGCCTAATTCCCGCAATGAGCAGTTCTTC
CASSAPNSRNEQFF
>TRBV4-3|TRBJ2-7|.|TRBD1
TGCGCCAGCAGCCAAGTAGGGACAGGGGCCGAGCAGTACTTC
CASSQVGTGAEQYF
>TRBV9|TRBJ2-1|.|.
TGTGCCAGCAGCCTCACATCCACCATGTACAATGAGCAGTTCTTC
CASSLTSTMYNEQFF
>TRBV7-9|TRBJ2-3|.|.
TGTGCCAGCAGCTTAGACCGACGGACTAGCACAGATACGCAGTATTTT
CASSLDRRTSTDTQYF
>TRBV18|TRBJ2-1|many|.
TGTGCCAGCTCACCACTGCCCGGGGAATACAATGAGCAGTTCTTC
CASSPLPGEYNEQFF
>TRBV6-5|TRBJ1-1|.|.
TGTGCCAGCAGTTACTCCGGGGGGGTGAACACTGAAGCTTTCTTT
CASSYSGGVNTEAFF
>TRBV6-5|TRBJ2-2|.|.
TGTGCCAGCAGTTACTCCCGACAAAACACCGGGGAGCTGTTTTTT
CASSYSRQNTGELFF
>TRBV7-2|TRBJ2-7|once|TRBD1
TGTGCCAGCAGCTTAAGACAGGGGGGCTACGAGCAGTACTTC
CASSLRQGGYEQYF